This TCR beta chain was documented in a study of CD8 T cells in ankylosing spondylitis. To note about this clonotype: What it binds is not known. Just one base apart from a much larger clone, this may be a read error.

The study, taken as a whole, reports: Reactive arthritis synovial fluid and blood were previously reported to contain some motif variants. Seemingly distinctive of ankylosing spondylitis blood was a TCR beta motif formed by eight highly homologous variants. Clones linked to disease were reported to show significant enrichment in matched ankylosing spondylitis synovial fluid.

It was by quantitative 5'-RACE with molecular barcodes that TCR beta libraries were made. TCRdb fed the 5' RACE reads into MiXCR, producing one record per CDR3 protein. The data contain about 220,000 distinct CDR3 sequences, 6% to 8.5% of them singletons. Sequenced sample: blood, either unsorted or a sorted T cell fraction (not recorded which). This TCR derives from a male donor with ankylosing spondylitis.

CDR3: CTSRIGGNEQFF. For the CDR3, the DNA is TGTACCAGCAGGATCGGAGGCAATGAGCAGTTCTTC. This chain links TRBV27 with TRBJ2-1; a weak D match, TRBD2 (5 bases). The CDR3 sequence is 12 residues long. The V gene's germline CDR1 is MNHEY and CDR2 SMNVEV (reference sequence).